The next 15 T cell receptor beta chains were all read from a single sample in a study of PD-1 blockade in classical Hodgkin lymphoma. Data came from immunoSEQ multiplex PCR; TCRdb stores just in-frame clones and leaves some out. The table includes 30,000 or so clones, 94% detected once. Time point in this sample: newly diagnosed, previously untreated cHL patient sample. Material: peripheral blood mononuclear cells (PBMCs). These receptors came from a human donor with classical Hodgkin lymphoma.

This clone was detected only once. This chain links TRBV7-3 with TRBJ2-7; 7 bases are a match to TRBD2. Germline V gives CDR1 SGHTA, CDR2 FQGTGA. Trimming cost V 5 bases and J 0 bases; bases outside gene matches: 1. The CDR3 runs 13 residues. This CDR3 is CASSRLASYEQYF. The CDR3 nucleotides read TGTGCCAGCAGCCGACTAGCCTCCTACGAGCAGTACTTC.

The V gene is TRBV4-3, the J gene TRBJ1-5; D is unclear. Germline CDR1 reads LGHNA; CDR2 reads YSLEER. The CDR3 consists of 18 residues. V was pared by 2 bases and J by 1 base, with 18 bases between. Written as DNA, the CDR3 is TGCGCCAGCAGCCAACGTTCTTCCGAGGAAGACAGCAATCAGCCCCAGCATTTT. It yields the protein CASSQRSSEEDSNQPQHF.

This sequence joins TRBV6-5 and TRBJ2-1; 7 bases agree with TRBD2. V dropped 4 bases and J dropped 4; count of bases not matched to a gene: 4. The germline V gene has CDR1 MNHEY and CDR2 SVGAGI. The CDR3 sequence is 14 residues long. The CDR3 bases are TGTGCCAGCAGTTCCGGACTAGGGTACAATGAGCAGTTCTTC. Encoded protein: CASSSGLGYNEQFF.

V is TRBV19 and J is TRBJ1-1, with 7 nucleotides matching TRBD1. Germline CDR1 is LNHDA and CDR2 is SQIVND (reference sequence). The CDR3 extends over 16 amino acids. The trim removed 10 bases at V and 0 bases at J, leaving 14 bases unmatched. The chain's CDR3 is CATTPNRGDMNTEAFF. The CDR3 region has the DNA TGTGCCACCACCCCCAACAGGGGCGACATGAACACTGAAGCTTTCTTT.

This chain joins TRBV7-2 and TRBJ1-6; D remains ambiguous. Trimming pared 0 bases from V and 0 bases from J, leaving 6 bases between. This CDR3 comprises 16 residues. Germline CDR1 reads SGHTA; CDR2 reads FQGNSA. The CDR3 spells CASSLAVSSYNSPLHF. Here the CDR3 DNA reads TGTGCCAGCAGCTTAGCTGTCAGCTCCTATAATTCACCCCTCCACTTT.

The CDR3 DNA reads as TGTGCCAGCAGCAGGTGGTTGGCTAGCGGGGGCCTCTACAATGAGCAGTTCTTC. This gives the protein CASSRWLASGGLYNEQFF. V usage is TRBV11-2 and J usage is TRBJ2-1; TRBD2 aligns across 10 bases. CDR3 length: 18 residues. Per germline, CDR1 SGHAT and CDR2 FQNNGV. The V gene end was trimmed by 5 bases and the J gene end by 3 bases; junction bases not matched to a gene: 13.

The V and J genes are TRBV7-3 and TRBJ2-2; D is possibly TRBD2 (5 bases). This CDR3 is built from 16 residues. Per germline, CDR1 SGHTA and CDR2 FQGTGA. The ends were cut back, 1 base at V and 0 bases at J, with 9 bases in the middle. CDR3 DNA: TGTGCCAGCAGCTTAATTGGCGGGCCGAACACCGGGGAGCTGTTTTTT. Its protein is CASSLIGGPNTGELFF.

This chain connects TRBV2 to TRBJ1-2, with D possibly being TRBD1 (6 bases). The length of the CDR3 is 13 residues. The V gene lost 8 bases and the J gene lost 3 bases, with 13 bases spanning the gap. CDR1 is SNHLY, CDR2 FYNNEI, per germline. Written as DNA, the CDR3 is TGTGCCAGCGCATCGGCAGGGGACTATGGCTACACCTTC. It encodes CASASAGDYGYTF.

The gene calls are TRBV5-4 and TRBJ2-5, with D hard to call. From germline, CDR1 is SGHNT and CDR2 YYREEE (reference sequence). This CDR3 region has 14 residues. The V and J ends lost 0 bases and 5 bases respectively, with 11 bases between them. The DNA for the CDR3 is TGTGCCAGCAGCTTGGCGATGGAGTTCGAGACCCAGTACTTC. This encodes CASSLAMEFETQYF. The complete variable domain, with remaining parts taken from reference TRBV5-4 and TRBJ2-5, reads ETGVTQSPTHLIKTRGQQVTLRCSSQSGHNTVSWYQQALGQGPQFIFQYYREEENGRGNFPPRFSGLQFPNYSSELNVNALELDDSALYLCASSLAMEFETQYFGPGTRLLVL.

The chain employs TRBV11-2 and TRBJ1-1; D unresolved. Trimming stripped 5 bases from V and 4 bases from J, with 14 bases between. This CDR3 contains 14 residues. Germline lookup yields CDR1 SGHAT and CDR2 FQNNGV. The CDR3 protein is CASSVSGDTTEAFF. The DNA of the CDR3 is TGTGCCAGCAGCGTTTCTGGGGATACCACTGAAGCTTTCTTT.

The rearrangement links TRBV6-1 to TRBJ1-5; 10 nucleotides align to TRBD1. With 6 bases clipped from V and 2 bases from J, the junction kept 4 bases outside the gene matches. CDR1 MNHNS and CDR2 SASEGT come from the germline V gene. The CDR3 has 15 amino acids. The CDR3 loop reads CASSTGTGGNQPQHF. Written as DNA, the CDR3 is TGTGCCAGCAGCACAGGGACAGGGGGCAATCAGCCCCAGCATTTT.

The chain combines TRBV2 with TRBJ2-5; tentatively, D is TRBD2 (7 bases). The germline gives CDR1 SNHLY, CDR2 FYNNEI. CDR3 length: 15 amino acids. The V and J ends lost 2 bases and 4 bases respectively, with 14 bases between them. In DNA, the CDR3 is TGTGCCAGCAGTGAAAGAACGAGGGGGGGAGAGACCCAGTACTTC. Residues: CASSERTRGGETQYF.

The chain couples TRBV6-5 to TRBJ1-1; TRBD1 agrees at 7 bases. Per germline, CDR1 MNHEY and CDR2 SVGAGI. Trimming at V came to 5 bases and at J to 4 bases, leaving 1 base not matched to a gene. This CDR3 region has 12 residues. The CDR3 bases are TGTGCCAGCAGTCCAGGGGGCACTGAAGCTTTCTTT. Amino acid sequence: CASSPGGTEAFF.

This chain joins TRBV27 and TRBJ2-7; 11 nucleotides agree with TRBD2. This CDR3 region has 15 residues. Germline lookup yields CDR1 MNHEY and CDR2 SMNVEV (reference sequence). After removal of 5 bases from V and 3 bases from J, the junction contained 6 bases not matched to a gene. CDR3 loop: CASSAWTSGHYEQYF. CDR3 sequence (DNA): TGTGCCAGCAGTGCTTGGACTAGCGGGCACTACGAGCAGTACTTC.

The rearrangement uses TRBV5-4 and TRBJ1-1; D gene unclear. The CDR3 covers 14 residues. The V end was cut by 0 bases, the J end by 1 base, with 7 bases between. Germline V gene lookup returns CDR1 SGHNT and CDR2 YYREEE (reference sequence). CDR3 sequence reads: CASSLEAGNTEAFF. In nucleotides, the CDR3 is TGTGCCAGCAGCTTGGAGGCAGGGAACACTGAAGCTTTCTTT.